The 32 T cell receptor beta chains given below trace back to one sample, sequenced in a study of technical replicates of blood from a handful of donors. Produced via immunoSEQ multiplex PCR; TCRdb's table is partial and in-frame only. The sample shows about 84,000 clones, more than 95% of them seen only once. Material: T cells isolated from PBMCs. The receptors were gathered from a human donor in good health.

J is TRBJ2-7 and V is TRBV30; TRBD2 might be the D (5 bases). The CDR3 has 14 residues. The germline CDR1 and CDR2 sequences are GTSNPN and SVGIG (reference sequence). Trimming cost V 2 bases and J 9 bases, with 20 bases left between them. The CDR3 sequence is CAWSRPREMLGQYF. The CDR3 DNA reads TGTGCCTGGAGTAGGCCTAGGGAGATGTTGGGGCAGTACTTC.

V gene TRBV4-1 combines with J gene TRBJ2-5; TRBD2 is a possible D gene (5 bases). The CDR3 length is 16 residues. The ends were cut back, 1 base at V and 2 bases at J, with 14 bases in the middle. The germline V gene encodes CDR1 MGHRA and CDR2 YSYEKL. The CDR3 loop is CASSQAWLANQETQYF. In DNA, the CDR3 is TGCGCCAGCAGCCAAGCCTGGCTAGCTAATCAAGAGACCCAGTACTTC.

In its sample, this clone was seen once. The chain has TRBV6-1 and TRBJ1-2, with TRBD1 identical over 9 bases. The CDR3 totals 13 residues. The germline V gene encodes CDR1 MNHNS and CDR2 SASEGT. V lost 8 bases and J lost 6; bases outside the gene matches: 7. The CDR3, as DNA: TGTGCCAGCTACCTACGACAGGGGGATGGCTACACCTTC. Its protein is CASYLRQGDGYTF.

The chain recombines TRBV9 with TRBJ2-7; possible D gene TRBD1, 5 bases. Deletions cut 4 bases from V and 3 bases from J, with 14 bases between. The germline gives CDR1 SGDLS, CDR2 YYNGEE. CDR3 length: 14 residues. Here the CDR3 DNA reads TGTGCCAGCAGCCCAGGGCAGGCGTACTACGAGCAGTACTTC. As protein: CASSPGQAYYEQYF.

The chain has TRBV7-5 and TRBJ2-7; the tabulated D call, TRBD2, remains unverified against the DNA. TRBV7-5 is tagged as a pseudogene. The CDR3 length is 12 residues. DNA for the CDR3: TGTGTCAGAAGTCGACTTAGGTACGAGCAGTACTTC. Translation gives CVRSRLRYEQYF.

The chain links TRBV27 to TRBJ2-3, with TRBD2 identical over 10 bases. Per germline, CDR1 MNHEY and CDR2 SMNVEV (reference sequence). V shed 3 bases, J shed 1 base, and the junction held 4 bases outside the gene matches. This CDR3 has 16 residues. The CDR3 region has the DNA TGTGCCAGCAGTTTGACCGGGACTAGCGGCACAGATACGCAGTATTTT. Its protein is CASSLTGTSGTDTQYF.

The V and J genes are TRBV11-2 and TRBJ2-1; TRBD2 matches at 14 bases. The V and J ends lost 3 bases and 2 bases, in that order; junction bases with no gene match: 9. This CDR3 contains 19 residues. CDR1 is SGHAT and CDR2 is FQNNGV in the germline V gene. Here the CDR3 DNA reads TGTGCCAGCAGCTTTGGCTCCGGGACTAGCGGGAGTCCCTACAATGAGCAGTTCTTC. Amino acids: CASSFGSGTSGSPYNEQFF.

CDR3 sequence reads: CASSLAWTGMAFERPNTGELFF. CDR3 bases: TGCGCCAGCAGCTTGGCCTGGACAGGGATGGCTTTTGAACGCCCGAACACCGGGGAGCTGTTTTTT. The V gene is TRBV5-1, the J gene TRBJ2-2; 8 positions agree with TRBD1. Per the germline V gene, CDR1 is SGHRS and CDR2 is YFSETQ. The V and J ends lost 0 bases and 0 bases, in that order; junction bases with no gene match: 19. CDR3 length: 22 residues.

V gene TRBV4-1 combines with J gene TRBJ1-1; D gene ambiguous. With 4 bases removed from V and 1 base from J, the gap between germline ends came to 13 bases. In germline, CDR1 is MGHRA, CDR2 YSYEKL. The length of the CDR3 is 15 residues. The CDR3 DNA is TGCGCCAGCAGCCGGTCTAGTTTGACGAACACTGAAGCTTTCTTT. Protein product: CASSRSSLTNTEAFF.

This chain links TRBV7-9 with TRBJ2-7, with 7 bases lining up with TRBD2. The germline gives CDR1 SEHNR, CDR2 FQNEAQ (reference sequence). The CDR3 covers 14 residues. J lost 6 bases, V lost 1 base, and 6 bases had no gene match. The CDR3 coding sequence is TGTGCCAGCAGCTTAGGGCTGGGGAGGGCCGAGCAGTACTTC. Translated: CASSLGLGRAEQYF.

In nucleotides, the CDR3 is TGTGCCAGCAGCGGGGTGGAAGGTAATGAGCAGTTCTTC. Translated, it gives CASSGVEGNEQFF. The V and J genes are TRBV6-5 and TRBJ2-1, with a weak D call TRBD2 (5 bases). CDR1 MNHEY and CDR2 SVGAGI come from the germline V gene. The CDR3 consists of 13 residues. Trimming shortened V by 6 bases and J by 7 bases, and 13 bases separated the two germline ends.

V gene TRBV6-5 combines with J gene TRBJ1-1; D may be TRBD1 (6 bases). V was clipped by 2 bases and J by 2 bases, with 12 bases between them. Germline V lookup: CDR1 MNHEY, CDR2 SVGAGI. CDR3 size: 15 residues. The CDR3 sequence: CASSYRDIKNTEAFF. The CDR3 DNA reads as TGTGCCAGCAGTTACCGGGACATCAAAAACACTGAAGCTTTCTTT.

This chain joins TRBV28 and TRBJ2-5; D perhaps matches TRBD2 (5 bases). Germline CDR1 reads MDHEN; CDR2 reads SYDVKM. The CDR3 runs to 15 residues. The ends were cut back, 5 bases at V and 4 bases at J, with 17 bases in the middle. The CDR3 loop is CASSPIGLIGETQYF. As DNA, the CDR3 is TGTGCCAGCAGTCCCATAGGACTGATAGGAGAGACCCAGTACTTC.

V is TRBV11-2 and J is TRBJ2-1, with D possibly TRBD2 on 5 matching bases. This CDR3 comprises 16 residues. V was trimmed by 2 bases and J by 1 base, leaving 12 bases between them. Germline CDR1 and CDR2: SGHAT and FQNNGV. The CDR3 protein is CASSLSGRPSYNEQFF. The CDR3 nucleotides read TGTGCCAGCAGCTTAAGCGGACGGCCTTCCTACAATGAGCAGTTCTTC.

The chain employs TRBV5-1 and TRBJ2-1; 10 bases are shared with TRBD2. The ends lost 0 bases at V and 8 bases at J; junction bases unmatched: 11. Germline lookup yields CDR1 SGHRS and CDR2 YFSETQ. This CDR3 spans 17 amino acids. Written as DNA, the CDR3 is TGCGCCAGCAGCTTGGACCCCAGTAGCGGGGGGATCTATGAGCAGTTCTTC. Protein product: CASSLDPSSGGIYEQFF.

The rearrangement uses TRBV5-1 and TRBJ1-2; D remains unclear. In germline, CDR1 is SGHRS, CDR2 YFSETQ. This CDR3 comprises 14 residues. Trimming left V 0 bases short and J 2 bases short, with 8 bases between. In DNA, the CDR3 is TGCGCCAGCAGCTTGGCAGGAACCAACTATGGCTACACCTTC. This translates into CASSLAGTNYGYTF. Full variable domain (remainder filled in from reference TRBV5-1 and TRBJ1-2): KAGVTQTPRYLIKTRGQQVTLSCSPISGHRSVSWYQQTPGQGLQFLFEYFSETQRNKGNFPGRFSGRQFSNSRSEMNVSTLELGDSALYLCASSLAGTNYGYTFGSGTRLTVV.

The gene calls are TRBV7-8 and TRBJ2-5, with D possibly being TRBD2 (5 bases). Germline CDR1 and CDR2: SGHVS and FQNEAQ. The CDR3 is made up of 15 amino acids. Trimming shortened V by 2 bases and J by 2 bases, and 12 bases separated the two germline ends. The CDR3 loop is CASSLRPGDQETQYF. The DNA for the CDR3 is TGTGCCAGCAGCTTAAGGCCCGGGGATCAAGAGACCCAGTACTTC.

This clone occurred once. J is TRBJ1-4 and V is TRBV6-1; D is perhaps TRBD1 (5 bases). The CDR3 has 14 residues. V was pared by 4 bases and J by 8 bases, with 14 bases between. The germline gives CDR1 MNHNS, CDR2 SASEGT. CDR3 coding DNA: TGTGCCAGCAGTGGCAGGGTTGAAGGGGAAAAACTGTTTTTT. Amino acid sequence: CASSGRVEGEKLFF.

A single count supports this clone. V is TRBV30 and J is TRBJ2-4; 7 bases are shared with TRBD2. The CDR3 spans 12 residues. The germline gives CDR1 GTSNPN, CDR2 SVGIG (reference sequence). The junction had 4 bases not matched to a gene; V was cut back by 7 bases and J by 4 bases. CDR3 nucleotides: TGTGCCTTTAGCGGGTGGAAAAACATTCAGTACTTC. This gives the protein CAFSGWKNIQYF. The whole variable domain, filled in from reference TRBV30 and TRBJ2-4, reads SQTIHQWPATLVQPVGSPLSLECTVEGTSNPNLYWYRQAAGRGLQLLFYSVGIGQISSEVPQNLSASRPQDRQFILSSKKLLLSDSGFYLCAFSGWKNIQYFGAGTRLSVL.

The V call is TRBV19, the J call TRBJ1-4; 7 nucleotides agree with TRBD1. This CDR3 spans 15 amino acids. V lost 3 bases to trimming and J lost 5 bases; unmatched junction nucleotides: 6. Germline CDR1 and CDR2: LNHDA and SQIVND (reference sequence). CDR3 region: CASSMRQGVNEKLFF. In nucleotides, the CDR3 is TGTGCCAGTAGTATGAGACAGGGCGTAAATGAAAAACTGTTTTTT. The full variable domain, its missing parts supplied by reference TRBV19 and TRBJ1-4, is DGGITQSPKYLFRKEGQNVTLSCEQNLNHDAMYWYRQDPGQGLRLIYYSQIVNDFQKGDIAEGYSVSREKKESFPLTVTSAQKNPTAFYLCASSMRQGVNEKLFFGSGTQLSVL.

This chain uses TRBV2 with TRBJ1-1; D gene unclear. Germline V lookup: CDR1 SNHLY, CDR2 FYNNEI. Trimming stripped 8 bases from V and 4 bases from J, with 11 bases between. The CDR3 has 12 residues. The CDR3 reads CASLAGGTEAFF. CDR3 DNA: TGTGCCAGCCTTGCGGGAGGCACTGAAGCTTTCTTT.

The J gene is TRBJ1-1, the V gene TRBV27; 7 nucleotides align to TRBD1. V was pared by 5 bases and J by 5 bases, with 11 bases of the junction left unmatched. This CDR3 spans 15 amino acids. CDR1 is MNHEY, CDR2 SMNVEV, per germline (reference sequence). This CDR3 reads CASSPHITGETEAFF. CDR3 in DNA: TGTGCCAGCAGTCCTCACATAACAGGGGAAACTGAAGCTTTCTTT.

The DNA of the CDR3 is TGTGCCAGCAGCTGGGCTAGCGGAAAAGAGACCCAGTACTTC. Translating it yields CASSWASGKETQYF. V usage is TRBV7-2 and J usage is TRBJ2-5; 7 bases match TRBD2. The CDR3 has 14 residues. Germline values: CDR1 SGHTA, CDR2 FQGNSA. Trimming cost V 4 bases and J 3 bases; bases outside gene matches: 5.

This rearrangement joins TRBV19 to TRBJ2-1, with a tentative D call TRBD1 (6 bases). Germline V gene lookup returns CDR1 LNHDA and CDR2 SQIVND (reference sequence). V gave up 5 bases and J gave up 4 bases, with 18 bases separating them. The CDR3 has 16 residues. CDR3 DNA: TGTGCCAGTAGTGCGACCTCCTCGACAGGTTACAATGAGCAGTTCTTC. It yields the protein CASSATSSTGYNEQFF.

This chain joins TRBV7-2 and TRBJ2-2, with 10 bases that match TRBD2. Germline CDR1 and CDR2: SGHTA and FQGNSA. Losses at the gene ends were 6 bases for V and 1 base for J; bases not matched to a gene: 2. CDR3 length: 15 amino acids. CDR3 DNA: TGTGCCAGCAGACGGACTAGCGGGAACACCGGGGAGCTGTTTTTT. Encoded protein: CASRRTSGNTGELFF.

This clone appeared once. This sequence joins TRBV19 and TRBJ1-1, with TRBD1 matching 8 bases. CDR1 and CDR2 (germline): LNHDA, SQIVND (reference sequence). This CDR3 is 15 amino acids long. V lost 5 bases and J lost 1; bases outside the gene matches: 6. CDR3 DNA: TGTGCCAGTAGTTTCCCACAGGGGGGGAACACTGAAGCTTTCTTT. Protein sequence: CASSFPQGGNTEAFF.

The chain carries TRBV6-5 and TRBJ2-1; tentative D call: TRBD2 (6 bases). Germline-derived CDR1 and CDR2 are MNHEY and SVGAGI. CDR3 length: 15 residues. Trimming took off 4 bases at V and 0 bases at J, with 10 bases between the two ends. The CDR3 sequence: CASSFGGISYNEQFF. Written as DNA, the CDR3 is TGTGCCAGCAGTTTTGGAGGGATCTCCTACAATGAGCAGTTCTTC.

The chain links TRBV7-9 to TRBJ1-2, with 7 bases that match TRBD1. Looked up from germline, CDR1 is SEHNR and CDR2 is FQNEAQ (reference sequence). The CDR3 consists of 14 residues. The J segment lost 7 bases and the V segment lost 4 bases, leaving 9 bases of the junction unmatched. CDR3 protein: CASSYELTGFGYTF. Here the CDR3 DNA reads TGTGCCAGCAGCTACGAACTGACAGGGTTTGGCTACACCTTC.

The gene calls are TRBV9 and TRBJ2-7, with 8 positions matching TRBD1. The germline CDR1 and CDR2 sequences are SGDLS and YYNGEE. The CDR3 loop spans 16 amino acids. The ends lost 4 bases at V and 2 bases at J; junction bases unmatched: 11. In nucleotides, the CDR3 is TGTGCCAGCAGCCCCCCAACCGGGACAGGACCCTACGAGCAGTACTTC. This sequence encodes CASSPPTGTGPYEQYF.

The chain recombines TRBV14 with TRBJ1-1; D gene ambiguous. Trimming took 3 bases from V and 2 from J, leaving 13 bases between them. This CDR3 is 15 amino acids long. The V gene's germline CDR1 is SGHDN and CDR2 FVKESK. CDR3 coding DNA: TGTGCCAGCAGCCAGATAGAGACACTCAACACTGAAGCTTTCTTT. Amino acid sequence: CASSQIETLNTEAFF.

This chain's CDR3 is CAWRQAFNYGYTF. CDR3 coding DNA: TGTGCCTGGAGACAGGCTTTTAACTATGGCTACACCTTC. The V gene is TRBV30, the J gene TRBJ1-2; maybe TRBD1 (5 bases). Trimming took 3 bases from V and 1 from J, leaving 9 bases between them. This CDR3 has 13 amino acids. The germline V gene encodes CDR1 GTSNPN and CDR2 SVGIG (reference sequence).

Here the CDR3 DNA reads TGTGCCAGCAAGGGACAGGGGAGTTACGAGCAGTACTTC. Translating gives CASKGQGSYEQYF. The genes are TRBV27 and TRBJ2-7, with TRBD1 matching over 10 bases. J gave up 4 bases and V 7 bases, and 4 bases lay outside the gene matches. The CDR3 loop spans 13 amino acids. The germline V gene has CDR1 MNHEY and CDR2 SMNVEV (reference sequence).